Below are 30 T cell receptor beta chains sequenced from a single sample in a study of CD8+CD57+ T cells in acquired aplastic anemia. Genomic DNA provided the template from which TCR beta VDJ and CDR3 profiles were obtained. TCRdb reprocessed the reads with MiXCR, giving one entry per CDR3 protein. The sample records under 200,000 distinct CDR3 sequences, roughly 47% being singletons. The sequenced sample consisted of sorted CD4+, CD8+, or CD8+CD57+ T cells (not recorded which) from PBMCs. The receptors were sampled from a human donor in good health.

The chain uses TRBV6-1 and TRBJ1-2; maybe TRBD1 (5 bases). The V end was cut by 6 bases, the J end by 4 bases, with 12 bases between. The CDR3 is 13 residues long. CDR1 is MNHNS and CDR2 is SASEGT in the germline V gene. The CDR3: CASRAGGGYGYTF. The DNA for the CDR3 is TGTGCCAGCAGGGCCGGGGGTGGCTATGGCTACACCTTC.

The CDR3 sequence is CASSLVRTGPLSSNSPLHF. The CDR3 DNA is TGCGCCAGCAGCTTGGTGAGGACAGGACCCCTTTCCTCGAATTCACCCCTCCACTTT. This sequence joins TRBV5-1 and TRBJ1-6, with 7 positions matching TRBD1. This CDR3 region has 19 residues. The germline V gene encodes CDR1 SGHRS and CDR2 YFSETQ. V was pared by 0 bases and J by 7 bases, with 16 bases of the junction left unmatched.

This clonotype was counted many times. The CDR3 DNA follows: TGTGCCAGCAGCCTAGACGGGACGAACACCGGGGAGCTGTTTTTT. As protein: CASSLDGTNTGELFF. The chain has TRBV6-1 and TRBJ2-2; the D gene is possibly TRBD2 (5 bases). V gave up 6 bases and J gave up 0 bases, with 11 bases separating them. This CDR3 has 15 residues. From germline, CDR1 is MNHNS and CDR2 SASEGT.

In this sample, this clonotype turned up many times. The J gene is TRBJ1-5, the V gene TRBV7-2; D is perhaps TRBD1 (6 bases). The CDR3 runs 14 residues. Germline CDR1 reads SGHTA; CDR2 reads FQGNSA. The V and J ends lost 5 bases and 11 bases respectively, with 19 bases between them. CDR3 residues: CASSVGTTQSAQHF. CDR3 in DNA: TGTGCCAGCAGCGTAGGGACAACCCAATCAGCCCAGCATTTT. The variable domain in full, completed from reference TRBV7-2 and TRBJ1-5, reads GAGVSQSPSNKVTEKGKDVELRCDPISGHTALYWYRQSLGQGLEFLIYFQGNSAPDKSGLPSDRFSAERTGGSVSTLTIQRTQQEDSAVYLCASSVGTTQSAQHFGDGTRLSIL.

This clonotype was detected ten times or more. The chain uses TRBV7-9 and TRBJ1-5; D is unresolved. The germline V gene has CDR1 SEHNR and CDR2 FQNEAQ (reference sequence). The CDR3 is 17 amino acids. V was pared by 1 base and J by 7 bases, with 20 bases between. The CDR3 DNA reads TGTGCCAGCAGCTTAGTTGGGTCGGGAGAGACCGGGCAGCCCCAGCATTTT. Amino acid sequence: CASSLVGSGETGQPQHF.

This clonotype was recorded once. At one boundary the junction diverges from the germline segment, which might be a read error. The chain combines TRBV5-1 with TRBJ2-4; D gene unclear. Germline CDR1 is SGHRS and CDR2 is YFSETQ. The CDR3 runs 17 residues. As DNA, the CDR3 is TGCGCCAGCAGCTTGGTTCAGGAACGCTTAGCCAAAAACATCCAGTACTTC. Its translation: CASSLVQERLAKNIQYF. The full variable domain, rest sourced from reference TRBV5-1 and TRBJ2-4, is KAGVTQTPRYLIKTRGQQVTLSCSPISGHRSVSWYQQTPGQGLQFLFEYFSETQRNKGNFPGRFSGRQFSNSRSEMNVSTLELGDSALYLCASSLVQERLAKNIQYFGAGTRLSVL.

Ten or more counts support this clonotype. The chain employs TRBV5-1 and TRBJ2-1, with 7 bases lining up with TRBD2. V shed 0 bases and J 4 bases; nucleotides not matched to a gene: 4. Germline lookup yields CDR1 SGHRS and CDR2 YFSETQ. This CDR3 has 15 amino acids. CDR3 in amino acids: CASSLEQGGYNEQFF. In nucleotides, the CDR3 is TGCGCCAGCAGCTTGGAGCAGGGAGGGTACAATGAGCAGTTCTTC.

This clonotype was seen ten or more times. V and J are TRBV10-2 and TRBJ2-1, with D tentatively TRBD1 (6 bases). V shed 7 bases and J shed 10 bases, with 20 bases lying between them. CDR1 is WSHSY and CDR2 is SAAADI in the germline V gene. CDR3 length: 14 residues. Here the CDR3 reads CASKSLSQGGEQFF. The CDR3 coding sequence is TGCGCCAGCAAATCCCTGTCACAGGGTGGCGAGCAGTTCTTC.

In this sample, this clonotype turned up once. V is TRBV20-1 and J is TRBJ1-5; TRBD1 matches 7 bases. CDR1 is DFQATT and CDR2 is SNEGSKA in the germline V gene (reference sequence). The CDR3 totals 14 residues. V trimming: 2 bases; J trimming: 4 bases; junction bases outside the gene matches: 5. The CDR3: CSARPGQPNQPQHF. The DNA of the CDR3 is TGCAGTGCTAGACCGGGACAGCCGAATCAGCCCCAGCATTTT.

This clonotype was detected ten times or more. The chain has TRBV5-4 and TRBJ1-2; D not certain. This CDR3 contains 13 residues. Germline V gene lookup returns CDR1 SGHNT and CDR2 YYREEE (reference sequence). Trimming left V 7 bases short and J 7 bases short, with 17 bases between. The DNA of the CDR3 is TGTGCCAGCTGGGCGCAGGCGAGTATTGGCTACACCTTC. It codes for CASWAQASIGYTF.

The chain recombines TRBV5-1 with TRBJ1-1, with D unclear. V shed 4 bases and J shed 5 bases, with 12 bases lying between them. This CDR3 region has 13 residues. The germline V gene encodes CDR1 SGHRS and CDR2 YFSETQ. Here the CDR3 reads CASSPVGGTEAFF. CDR3 nucleotide sequence: TGCGCCAGCAGCCCGGTGGGAGGGACTGAAGCTTTCTTT.

This chain links TRBV5-1 with TRBJ1-1; D unclear. The CDR3 covers 12 residues. Per the germline V gene, CDR1 is SGHRS and CDR2 is YFSETQ. The ends were cut back, 1 base at V and 3 bases at J, with 4 bases in the middle. The chain's CDR3 is CASSLSDTEAFF. CDR3 nucleotides: TGCGCCAGCAGCTTGTCGGACACTGAAGCTTTCTTT.

This clonotype came up once. The CDR3 reads CAISDPGATGNTIYF. The CDR3 region has the DNA TGTGCCATCAGTGACCCGGGGGCCACTGGAAACACCATATATTTT. V and J are TRBV10-3 and TRBJ1-3, with D perhaps matching TRBD1 (6 bases). The CDR3 has 15 amino acids. Germline V gene sequence: CDR1 ENHRY, CDR2 SYGVKD. Trimming removed 3 bases from V and 2 bases from J, with 11 bases in between.

The V call is TRBV7-3, the J call TRBJ2-5; TRBD1 matches 10 bases. The CDR3 is made up of 15 amino acids. V was clipped by 10 bases and J by 4 bases; unmatched bases: 12. Looked up from germline, CDR1 is SGHTA and CDR2 is FQGTGA. The CDR3 nucleotides read TGTGCCAACCCCCCTTTAGACAGGGGGCTAGAGACCCAGTACTTC. Residues: CANPPLDRGLETQYF. The full variable domain, its missing parts supplied by reference TRBV7-3 and TRBJ2-5, is GAGVSQTPSNKVTEKGKYVELRCDPISGHTALYWYRQSLGQGPEFLIYFQGTGAADDSGLPNDRFFAVRPEGSVSTLKIQRTERGDSAVYLCANPPLDRGLETQYFGPGTRLLVL.

The chain recombines TRBV10-3 with TRBJ1-3; no clear D. Per germline, CDR1 ENHRY and CDR2 SYGVKD. CDR3 length equals 16 residues. V lost 11 bases and J 4 bases, leaving 24 bases between the germline ends. The CDR3 bases are TGTGCCGCCGTACCGGGAGACTATCTATCGGGAAACACCATATATTTT. The encoded protein is CAAVPGDYLSGNTIYF.

This clonotype occurred many times. The rearrangement uses TRBV7-8 and TRBJ1-2; D is ambiguous. Germline-derived CDR1 and CDR2 are SGHVS and FQNEAQ. V lost 1 base and J lost 4, with 7 bases in between. This CDR3 region has 13 residues. CDR3 nucleotide sequence: TGTGCCAGCAGCTTAGATCAGGTCTATGGCTACACCTTC. Residues: CASSLDQVYGYTF.

This clonotype was seen at least ten times. The V call is TRBV6-1, the J call TRBJ2-7; 9 bases are a match to TRBD1. This CDR3 contains 15 residues. Germline V gene sequence: CDR1 MNHNS, CDR2 SASEGT. The V and J ends lost 6 bases and 4 bases, in that order; junction bases with no gene match: 10. The CDR3 protein is CASSRPGQGSYEQYF. The DNA for the CDR3 is TGTGCCAGCAGCCGCCCCGGACAGGGGAGTTACGAGCAGTACTTC.

This clonotype was counted once. For the CDR3, the DNA is TGTGCCATCCTCCGGGTCAATGAGCAGTTCTTC. This translates into CAILRVNEQFF. The V call is TRBV10-3, the J call TRBJ2-1; no clear D gene. Germline loops: CDR1 ENHRY, CDR2 SYGVKD. V lost 8 bases and J 6 bases, leaving 8 bases between the germline ends. The CDR3 spans 11 residues.

The chain joins TRBV29-1 to TRBJ1-2, with D possibly matching TRBD1 (6 bases). The CDR3 runs 14 residues. The germline gives CDR1 SQVTM, CDR2 ANQGSEA. The germline V and J ends were trimmed by 3 bases and 4 bases, with 15 bases remaining between them. The CDR3 region has the DNA TGCAGCGTTGAGGGGGGGGCGCCCACCTATGGCTACACCTTC. Encoded protein: CSVEGGAPTYGYTF. The entire variable domain, with the rest obtained from reference TRBV29-1 and TRBJ1-2, is as follows: SAVISQKPSRDICQRGTSLTIQCQVDSQVTMMFWYRQQPGQSLTLIATANQGSEATYESGFVIDKFPISRPNLTFSTLTVSNMSPEDSSIYLCSVEGGAPTYGYTFGSGTRLTVV.

The chain is built from TRBV20-1 and TRBJ2-3, with D possibly being TRBD2 (5 bases). Germline CDR1 is DFQATT and CDR2 is SNEGSKA (reference sequence). The CDR3 extends over 16 amino acids. Trimming cost V 2 bases and J 4 bases, with 19 bases left between them. In nucleotides, the CDR3 is TGCAGTGCTAGACCCGACGAGACCAGAGCGGCAGATACGCAGTATTTT. Residues: CSARPDETRAADTQYF.

The chain recombines TRBV28 with TRBJ1-1; the match to TRBD1 covers 10 bases. CDR1 is MDHEN and CDR2 is SYDVKM in the germline V gene. Germline trimming cut 5 bases from V and 5 bases from J; bases unmatched to any gene: 8. This CDR3 has 15 amino acids. For the CDR3, the DNA is TGTGCCAGCAGTCCCCGACAGGGGGCGGGGACTGAAGCTTTCTTT. This encodes CASSPRQGAGTEAFF. The full variable domain, rest sourced from reference TRBV28 and TRBJ1-1, is DVKVTQSSRYLVKRTGEKVFLECVQDMDHENMFWYRQDPGLGLRLIYFSYDVKMKEKGDIPEGYSVSREKKERFSLILESASTNQTSMYLCASSPRQGAGTEAFFGQGTRLTVV.

This clonotype was detected many times. The chain employs TRBV20-1 and TRBJ1-6, with no clear D. V gave up 6 bases and J gave up 13 bases, with 16 bases separating them. This CDR3 is 12 amino acids long. CDR1 DFQATT and CDR2 SNEGSKA come from the germline V gene (reference sequence). In DNA form, the CDR3 reads TGCAGTGCACCGGACGGGATCTGGCCCCTCCACTTT. Amino acid sequence: CSAPDGIWPLHF.

This clonotype was picked up many times. The V call is TRBV5-1, the J call TRBJ2-7, with 11 nucleotides matching TRBD1. Trimming cost V 4 bases and J 5 bases; bases outside gene matches: 20. Per germline, CDR1 SGHRS and CDR2 YFSETQ. CDR3 length: 19 residues. CDR3 nucleotides: TGCGCCAGCAGCCCCGGGATTTGGACAGGGGGCCGCATAGGGGACGAGCAGTACTTC. The encoded protein is CASSPGIWTGGRIGDEQYF.

This clonotype is a singleton in its sample. This sequence joins TRBV24-1 and TRBJ2-3; D perhaps matches TRBD2 (6 bases). Trimming removed 2 bases at V and 3 bases at J, with 11 bases between. The CDR3 is 15 residues long. Germline V CDR1 and CDR2: KGHDR, SFDVKD. The CDR3 is CATSDSGRETDTQYF. The CDR3 bases are TGTGCCACCAGTGATTCGGGGCGGGAAACAGATACGCAGTATTTT.

The chain combines TRBV11-3 with TRBJ1-5; no clear D. The germline V gene has CDR1 SGHNT and CDR2 YENEEA. The CDR3 loop spans 15 amino acids. Trimming took off 3 bases at V and 2 bases at J, with 11 bases between the two ends. This chain's CDR3 is CASSFVGKGNQPQHF. The CDR3 nucleotides are TGTGCCAGCAGCTTCGTGGGGAAAGGCAATCAGCCCCAGCATTTT.

The CDR3 DNA reads TGTGCCAGCAGTTACGGGACAGGGAACATTTTAACCTACGAGCAGTACTTC. This encodes CASSYGTGNILTYEQYF. The chain combines TRBV6-2 or TRBV6-3 with TRBJ2-7; 9 nucleotides line up with TRBD1. Trimming cost V 2 bases and J 2 bases; bases outside gene matches: 10. Germline-derived CDR1 and CDR2 are MNHEY and SVGEGT. This CDR3 has 17 amino acids.

The chain couples TRBV25-1 to TRBJ2-1; 7 nucleotides align to TRBD2. This CDR3 spans 16 amino acids. Germline values: CDR1 MGHDK, CDR2 SYGVNS. After removal of 3 bases from V and 0 bases from J, the junction contained 5 bases not matched to a gene. In DNA, the CDR3 is TGTGCCAGCAGTGAGATGGGCGGGAGCTCCTACAATGAGCAGTTCTTC. Translated, it gives CASSEMGGSSYNEQFF.

This clonotype was observed at least ten times. The chain links TRBV7-9 to TRBJ2-1; no clear D. The CDR3 is 13 residues long. CDR1 is SEHNR, CDR2 FQNEAQ, per germline (reference sequence). V gave up 1 base and J gave up 4 bases, with 5 bases separating them. The chain's CDR3 is CASSLVGYNEQFF. The DNA for the CDR3 is TGTGCCAGCAGCTTAGTAGGGTACAATGAGCAGTTCTTC.

The J gene is TRBJ2-3, the V gene TRBV6-1, with TRBD2 identical over 14 bases. CDR1 MNHNS and CDR2 SASEGT come from the germline V gene. Trimming at V came to 4 bases and at J to 3 bases, leaving 9 bases not matched to a gene. The CDR3 covers 18 residues. The CDR3 DNA is TGTGCCAGCAGTGCCCGACTAGCGGGGGGGCCTGGGACAGATACGCAGTATTTT. Its translation is CASSARLAGGPGTDTQYF.

This clonotype was counted only a few times. The chain couples TRBV5-4 to TRBJ1-1, with 7 bases matching TRBD1. V shed 0 bases and J 5 bases; nucleotides not matched to a gene: 7. There are 15 residues in the CDR3. Germline V CDR1 and CDR2: SGHNT, YYREEE (reference sequence). The CDR3 coding sequence is TGTGCCAGCAGCTTGGTAAACAGGGGCCAAACTGAAGCTTTCTTT. This encodes CASSLVNRGQTEAFF.